Described below is a single T cell receptor beta chain sequence and its context. In the authors' workflow: Amplification with reference gene primers provided the estimates of nucleated cell counts. Clones were read by immunoSEQ multiplex PCR, and TCRdb kept only the in-frame ones, dropping some. Clonal size and the V and J genes are those of that table, whereas D and trimming came from the DNA. The data show approximately 300,000 clones, roughly 90% seen once. These data are taken from a study of blood T cell repertoires in COVID-19. Germline V gene lookup returns CDR1 LNHNV and CDR2 YYDKDF (reference sequence). This CDR3 spans 16 amino acids. With 5 bases clipped from V and 5 bases from J, the junction kept 14 bases outside the gene matches.

This clonotype originated in a man aged 18 to 29 who had recovered from COVID-19. The sequenced sample consisted of peripheral blood. The chain couples TRBV15 to TRBJ2-7, with 8 nucleotides matching TRBD2. The CDR3 DNA follows: TGTGCCACCAGCCCACGACCAGCGGGAGTAAGGGACGAGCAGTACTTC. The encoded protein is CATSPRPAGVRDEQYF.